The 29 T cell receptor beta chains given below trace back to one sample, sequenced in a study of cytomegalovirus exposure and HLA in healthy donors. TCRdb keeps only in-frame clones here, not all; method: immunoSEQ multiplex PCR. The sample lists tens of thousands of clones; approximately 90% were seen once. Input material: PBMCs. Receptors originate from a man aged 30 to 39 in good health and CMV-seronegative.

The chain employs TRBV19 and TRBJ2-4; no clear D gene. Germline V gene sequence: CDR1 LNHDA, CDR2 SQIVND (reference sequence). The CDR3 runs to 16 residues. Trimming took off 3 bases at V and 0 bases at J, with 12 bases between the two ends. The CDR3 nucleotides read TGTGCCAGTAGTATTTGGGCAGGTGAAGCCAAAAACATTCAGTACTTC. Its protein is CASSIWAGEAKNIQYF. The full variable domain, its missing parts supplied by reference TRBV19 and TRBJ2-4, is DGGITQSPKYLFRKEGQNVTLSCEQNLNHDAMYWYRQDPGQGLRLIYYSQIVNDFQKGDIAEGYSVSREKKESFPLTVTSAQKNPTAFYLCASSIWAGEAKNIQYFGAGTRLSVL.

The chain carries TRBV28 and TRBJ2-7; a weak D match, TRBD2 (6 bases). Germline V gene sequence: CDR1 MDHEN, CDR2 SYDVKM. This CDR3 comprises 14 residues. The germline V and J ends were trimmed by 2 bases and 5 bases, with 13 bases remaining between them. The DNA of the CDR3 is TGTGCCAGCAGTTTAGGAGGGACTCCCCACGAGCAGTACTTC. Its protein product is CASSLGGTPHEQYF.

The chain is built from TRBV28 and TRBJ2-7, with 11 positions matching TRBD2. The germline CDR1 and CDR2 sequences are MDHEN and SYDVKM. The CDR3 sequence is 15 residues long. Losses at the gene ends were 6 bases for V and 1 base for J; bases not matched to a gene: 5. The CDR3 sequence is CASSLTSGGSYEQYF. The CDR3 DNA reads TGTGCCAGCAGCCTAACTAGCGGGGGATCCTACGAGCAGTACTTC. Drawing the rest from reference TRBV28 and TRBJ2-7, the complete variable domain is DVKVTQSSRYLVKRTGEKVFLECVQDMDHENMFWYRQDPGLGLRLIYFSYDVKMKEKGDIPEGYSVSREKKERFSLILESASTNQTSMYLCASSLTSGGSYEQYFGPGTRLTVT.

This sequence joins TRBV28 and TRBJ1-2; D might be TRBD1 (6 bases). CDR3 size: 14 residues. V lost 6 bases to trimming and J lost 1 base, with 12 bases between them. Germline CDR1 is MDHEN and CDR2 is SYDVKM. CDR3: CASRATGVNYGYTF. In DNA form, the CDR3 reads TGTGCCAGCAGAGCGACAGGTGTTAACTATGGCTACACCTTC.

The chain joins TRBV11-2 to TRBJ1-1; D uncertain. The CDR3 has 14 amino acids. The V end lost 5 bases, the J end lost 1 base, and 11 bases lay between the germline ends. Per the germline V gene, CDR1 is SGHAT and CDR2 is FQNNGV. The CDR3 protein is CASSPMAANTEAFF. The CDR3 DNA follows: TGTGCCAGCAGCCCCATGGCGGCGAACACTGAAGCTTTCTTT.

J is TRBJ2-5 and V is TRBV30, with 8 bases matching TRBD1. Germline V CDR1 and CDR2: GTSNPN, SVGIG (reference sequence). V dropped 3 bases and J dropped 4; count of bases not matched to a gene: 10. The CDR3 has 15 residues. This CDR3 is CAWSEGQVGGETQYF. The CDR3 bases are TGTGCCTGGAGCGAGGGACAGGTGGGGGGAGAGACCCAGTACTTC. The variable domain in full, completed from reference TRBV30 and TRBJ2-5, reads SQTIHQWPATLVQPVGSPLSLECTVEGTSNPNLYWYRQAAGRGLQLLFYSVGIGQISSEVPQNLSASRPQDRQFILSSKKLLLSDSGFYLCAWSEGQVGGETQYFGPGTRLLVL.

The CDR3 loop reads CASSLGTGGGYEQYF. CDR3 coding DNA: TGTGCCAGTAGTCTCGGGACAGGGGGAGGGTACGAGCAGTACTTC. The rearrangement links TRBV19 to TRBJ2-7; 11 nucleotides match TRBD1. This CDR3 is 15 amino acids long. Germline CDR1 LNHDA, CDR2 SQIVND (reference sequence). V dropped 5 bases and J dropped 4; count of bases not matched to a gene: 7.

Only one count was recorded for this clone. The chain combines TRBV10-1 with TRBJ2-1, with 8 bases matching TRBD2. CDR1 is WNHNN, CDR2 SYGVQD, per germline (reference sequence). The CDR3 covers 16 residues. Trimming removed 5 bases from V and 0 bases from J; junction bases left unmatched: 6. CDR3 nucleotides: TGCGCCAGCAGTAGAGTAGCGGGGAGCTCCTACAATGAGCAGTTCTTC. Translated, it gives CASSRVAGSSYNEQFF.

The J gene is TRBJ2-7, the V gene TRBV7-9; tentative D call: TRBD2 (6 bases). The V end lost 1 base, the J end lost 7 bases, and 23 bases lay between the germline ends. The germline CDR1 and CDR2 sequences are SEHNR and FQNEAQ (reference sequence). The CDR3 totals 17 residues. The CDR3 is CASSLGHGGNPFGEQYF. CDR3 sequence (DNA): TGTGCCAGCAGCTTAGGTCATGGCGGGAATCCTTTTGGGGAGCAGTACTTC.

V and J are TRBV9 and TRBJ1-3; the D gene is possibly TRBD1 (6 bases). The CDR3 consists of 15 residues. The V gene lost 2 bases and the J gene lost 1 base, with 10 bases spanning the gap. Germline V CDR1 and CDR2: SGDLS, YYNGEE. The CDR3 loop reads CASSVGRGSGNTIYF. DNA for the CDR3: TGTGCCAGCAGCGTGGGGAGGGGGTCTGGAAACACCATATATTTT.

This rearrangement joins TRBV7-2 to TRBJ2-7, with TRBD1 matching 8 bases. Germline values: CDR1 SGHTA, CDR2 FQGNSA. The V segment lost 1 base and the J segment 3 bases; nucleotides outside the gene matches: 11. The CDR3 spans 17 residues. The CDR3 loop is CASSLDPSGTGSYEQYF. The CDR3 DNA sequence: TGTGCCAGCAGCTTAGATCCATCCGGGACAGGCAGCTACGAGCAGTACTTC.

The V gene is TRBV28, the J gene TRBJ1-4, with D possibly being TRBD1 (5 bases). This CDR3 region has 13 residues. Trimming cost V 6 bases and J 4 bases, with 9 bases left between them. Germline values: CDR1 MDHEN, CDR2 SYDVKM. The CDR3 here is CASRNQGNEKLFF. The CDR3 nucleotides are TGTGCCAGCAGAAATCAGGGTAATGAAAAACTGTTTTTT.

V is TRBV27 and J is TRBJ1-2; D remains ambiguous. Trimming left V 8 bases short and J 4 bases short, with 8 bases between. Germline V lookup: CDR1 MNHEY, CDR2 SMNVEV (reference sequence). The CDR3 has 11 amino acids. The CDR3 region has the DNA TGTGCCAGCGGAGATTTCTATGGCTACACCTTC. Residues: CASGDFYGYTF.

CDR3 region: CASSRIGTSKSYEQYF. The CDR3 bases are TGTGCCAGCTCTCGGATCGGGACTAGCAAATCCTACGAGCAGTACTTC. The chain recombines TRBV28 with TRBJ2-7; 9 bases align to TRBD2. The CDR3 is made up of 16 amino acids. Germline assignment: CDR1 MDHEN and CDR2 SYDVKM. V was pared by 8 bases and J by 1 base, with 12 bases of the junction left unmatched.

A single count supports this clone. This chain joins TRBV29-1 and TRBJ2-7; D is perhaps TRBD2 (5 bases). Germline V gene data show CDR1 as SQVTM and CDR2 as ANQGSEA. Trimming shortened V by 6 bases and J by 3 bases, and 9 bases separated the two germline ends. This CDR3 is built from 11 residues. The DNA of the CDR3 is TGCAGCGTGAGGGCCAACTACGAGCAGTACTTC. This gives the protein CSVRANYEQYF.

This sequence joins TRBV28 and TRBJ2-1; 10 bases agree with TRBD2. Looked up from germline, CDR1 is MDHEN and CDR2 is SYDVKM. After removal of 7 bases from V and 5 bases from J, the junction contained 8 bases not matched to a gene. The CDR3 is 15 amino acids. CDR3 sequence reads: CASNPGTSVNNEQFF. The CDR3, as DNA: TGTGCCAGCAATCCCGGGACTAGCGTGAACAATGAGCAGTTCTTC.

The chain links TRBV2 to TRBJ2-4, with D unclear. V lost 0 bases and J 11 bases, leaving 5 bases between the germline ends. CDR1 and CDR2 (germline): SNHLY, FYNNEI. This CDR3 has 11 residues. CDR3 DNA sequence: TGTGCCAGCAGTGAAGCGCTACTTCAGTACTTC. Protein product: CASSEALLQYF.

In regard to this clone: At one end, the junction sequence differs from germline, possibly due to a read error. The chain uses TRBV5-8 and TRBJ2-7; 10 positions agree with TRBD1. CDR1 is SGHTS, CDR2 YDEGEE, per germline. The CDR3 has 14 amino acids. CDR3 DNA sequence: TGTGCCAGCAACTTGGACAGGGGGGTCGACGAGCAGTACTTC. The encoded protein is CASNLDRGVDEQYF.

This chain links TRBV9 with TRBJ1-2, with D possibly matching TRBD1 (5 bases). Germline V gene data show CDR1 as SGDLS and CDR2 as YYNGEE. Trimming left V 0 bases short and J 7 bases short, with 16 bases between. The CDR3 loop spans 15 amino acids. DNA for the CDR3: TGTGCCAGCAGCGTAGAAGGGTCCGGGGGAGCTGGCTACACCTTC. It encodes CASSVEGSGGAGYTF.

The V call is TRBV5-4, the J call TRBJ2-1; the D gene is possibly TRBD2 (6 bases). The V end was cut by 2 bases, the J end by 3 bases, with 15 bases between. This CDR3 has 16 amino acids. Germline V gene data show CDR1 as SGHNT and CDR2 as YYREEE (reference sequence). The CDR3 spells CASSFIFPGDYNEQFF. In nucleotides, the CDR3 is TGTGCCAGCAGCTTTATTTTCCCGGGGGACTACAATGAGCAGTTCTTC.

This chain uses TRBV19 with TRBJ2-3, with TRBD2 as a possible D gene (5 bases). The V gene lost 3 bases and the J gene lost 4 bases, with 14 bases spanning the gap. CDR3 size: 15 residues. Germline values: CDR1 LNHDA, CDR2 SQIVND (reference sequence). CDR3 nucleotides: TGTGCCAGTAGTATCGGACTCCCCGGACCAGATACGCAGTATTTT. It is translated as CASSIGLPGPDTQYF.

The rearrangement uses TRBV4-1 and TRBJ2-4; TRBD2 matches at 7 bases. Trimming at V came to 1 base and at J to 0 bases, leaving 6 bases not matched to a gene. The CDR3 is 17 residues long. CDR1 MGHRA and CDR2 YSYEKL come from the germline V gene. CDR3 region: CASSQVRAGLAKNIQYF. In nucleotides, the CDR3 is TGCGCCAGCAGCCAAGTTCGAGCGGGACTAGCCAAAAACATTCAGTACTTC.

The CDR3 is CASSLSVGNQPQHF. The CDR3 DNA is TGTGCCAGCAGCTTGTCGGTGGGCAATCAGCCCCAGCATTTT. The V gene is TRBV5-6, the J gene TRBJ1-5; D is unresolved. Germline V CDR1 and CDR2: SGHDT, YYEEEE. The V and J ends lost 1 base and 2 bases respectively, with 7 bases between them. The CDR3 contains 14 residues.

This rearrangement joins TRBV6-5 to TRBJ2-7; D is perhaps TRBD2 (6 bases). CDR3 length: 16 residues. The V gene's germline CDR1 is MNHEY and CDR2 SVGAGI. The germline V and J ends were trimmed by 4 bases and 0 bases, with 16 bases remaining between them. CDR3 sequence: CASSSRGTGSSYEQYF. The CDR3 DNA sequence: TGTGCCAGCAGTTCCCGGGGGACGGGAAGCTCCTACGAGCAGTACTTC.

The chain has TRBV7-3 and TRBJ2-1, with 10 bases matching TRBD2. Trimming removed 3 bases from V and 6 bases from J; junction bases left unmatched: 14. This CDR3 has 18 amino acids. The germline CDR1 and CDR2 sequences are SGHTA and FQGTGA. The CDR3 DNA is TGTGCCAGCAGCTTCGACGCGCCCGGGACTAGCGTTCTCAATGAGCAGTTCTTC. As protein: CASSFDAPGTSVLNEQFF.

The CDR3 protein is CASSLGTGSYEQYF. CDR3 nucleotides: TGTGCCAGCAGCTTGGGGACAGGGTCCTACGAGCAGTACTTC. The chain couples TRBV11-2 to TRBJ2-7; 9 nucleotides agree with TRBD1. V was pared by 3 bases and J by 1 base, with 1 base of the junction left unmatched. The CDR3 covers 14 residues. Germline CDR1 reads SGHAT; CDR2 reads FQNNGV.

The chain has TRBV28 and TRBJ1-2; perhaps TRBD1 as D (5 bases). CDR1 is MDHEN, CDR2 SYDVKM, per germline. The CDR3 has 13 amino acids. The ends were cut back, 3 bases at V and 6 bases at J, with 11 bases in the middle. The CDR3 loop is CASSLPQGDGYTF. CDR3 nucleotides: TGTGCCAGCAGTTTGCCCCAGGGTGATGGCTACACCTTC.

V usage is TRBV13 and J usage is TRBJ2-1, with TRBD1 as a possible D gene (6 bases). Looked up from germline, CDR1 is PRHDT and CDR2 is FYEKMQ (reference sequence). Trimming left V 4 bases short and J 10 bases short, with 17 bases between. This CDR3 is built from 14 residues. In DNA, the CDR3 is TGTGCCAGCAGCTCCACAAGATGGACAGCCGAGCAGTTCTTC. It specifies CASSSTRWTAEQFF.

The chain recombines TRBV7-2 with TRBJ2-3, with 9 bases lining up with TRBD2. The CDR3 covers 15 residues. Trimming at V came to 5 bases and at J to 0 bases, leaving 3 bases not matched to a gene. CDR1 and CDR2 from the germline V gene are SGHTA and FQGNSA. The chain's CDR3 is CASSRLAVSTDTQYF. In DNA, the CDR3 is TGTGCCAGCAGCCGACTAGCGGTTAGCACAGATACGCAGTATTTT.